Included here is one T cell receptor beta chain sequence, with context. Its antigen is unknown. The data originate from a study of radiotherapy plus CTLA-4 blockade in lung cancer. Focal radiation plus CTLA-4 blockade with ipilimumab was given to patients with chemo-refractory metastatic non-small-cell lung cancer. Libraries were prepared by immunoSEQ multiplex PCR; TCRdb keeps only in-frame clonotypes and omits some of them. The table lists about 120,000 clones, 85% to 90% of them singletons, with roughly 7% in the top ten. Study results and caveats: According to reports, early shifts in blood T cell clones, alongside interferon-beta, forecast response most accurately. There was expansion of tumor-derived TCR clones in blood after radiotherapy plus ipilimumab.

Germline CDR1 SGDLS, CDR2 YYNGEE. V lost 4 bases, J lost 5 bases, and 22 bases lay in between. There are 17 residues in the CDR3. The TCR originated in a human donor with non-small cell lung cancer that progressed on radiotherapy plus ipilimumab. This sequence joins TRBV9 and TRBJ2-1, with D perhaps TRBD1 (8 bases). The sample here was peripheral blood, taken from a patient treated with radiotherapy plus ipilimumab. In DNA form, the CDR3 reads TGTGCCAGCAGCACCCAGGGGGCGGGAGTTGTCAACAATGAGCAGTTCTTC. Translation: CASSTQGAGVVNNEQFF.